These 3 T cell receptor beta chains originate from one sample sequenced in a study of post-analysis software for immune sequencing data. Study-wide findings and caveats: A few TRBV segments occurring more often in patients than controls included TRBV5-6, TRBV5-1 and TRBV20-1.

Their recognized antigens are unknown. cDNA libraries of TCR beta carried unique molecular identifiers. TCRdb used MiXCR to reprocess the PCR reads, holding one entry per CDR3 protein. The sample consists of hundreds of thousands of distinct CDR3 sequences, 25% to 30% of them appearing once. Sequencing was done on a sample of blood. The receptors were sampled from a girl between 10 and 17 years old with multiple sclerosis.

The chain employs TRBV20-1 and TRBJ2-3, with 9 bases that match TRBD2. This CDR3 is 16 amino acids long. V trimming: 0 bases; J trimming: 2 bases; junction bases outside the gene matches: 6. Germline V gene sequence: CDR1 DFQATT, CDR2 SNEGSKA (reference sequence). This CDR3 reads CSARDLQREATDTQYF. Here the CDR3 DNA reads TGCAGTGCTAGAGATTTGCAGCGGGAGGCCACAGATACGCAGTATTTT.

The chain joins TRBV15 to TRBJ2-7; 8 bases line up with TRBD2. CDR1 is LNHNV and CDR2 is YYDKDF in the germline V gene (reference sequence). Trimming took 3 bases from V and 0 from J; bases not matched to a gene: 4. CDR3 length: 15 residues. For the CDR3, the DNA is TGTGCCACCAGCAGGGGCGGGACTAGCTCCTACGAGCAGTACTTC. Encoded protein: CATSRGGTSSYEQYF.

The chain employs TRBV5-6 and TRBJ2-1; the D call may be TRBD1 or TRBD2 (6 bases each). This CDR3 region has 15 residues. The germline V gene encodes CDR1 SGHDT and CDR2 YYEEEE. V shed 0 bases and J shed 8 bases, with 15 bases lying between them. CDR3 loop: CASSLVGGGRYEQFF. DNA for the CDR3: TGTGCCAGCAGCTTGGTCGGGGGCGGGCGCTATGAGCAGTTCTTC.